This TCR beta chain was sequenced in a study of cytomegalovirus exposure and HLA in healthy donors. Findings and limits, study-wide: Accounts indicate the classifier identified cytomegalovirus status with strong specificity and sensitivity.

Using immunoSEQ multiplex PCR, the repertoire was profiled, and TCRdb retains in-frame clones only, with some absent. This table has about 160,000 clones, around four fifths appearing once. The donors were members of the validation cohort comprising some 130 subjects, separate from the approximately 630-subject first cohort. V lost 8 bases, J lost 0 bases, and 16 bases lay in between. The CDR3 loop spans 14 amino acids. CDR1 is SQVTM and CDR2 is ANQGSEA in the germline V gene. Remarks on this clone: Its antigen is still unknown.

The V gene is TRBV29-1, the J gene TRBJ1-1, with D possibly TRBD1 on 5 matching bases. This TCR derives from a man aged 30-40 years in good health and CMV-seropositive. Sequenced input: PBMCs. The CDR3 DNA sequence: TGCAGCTCCGCGGACAAGAAATTGAACACTGAAGCTTTCTTT. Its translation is CSSADKKLNTEAFF.